This T cell receptor (beta chain) was recorded in a study of beta chain features in type 1 diabetes. Study at large: There were around 100,000,000 sorted cells examined across all samples.

Note on this clone: Its antigen remains unidentified.

Expressed TCRB transcripts were sequenced because the entire RNA isolate underwent reverse transcription. TCRdb keeps only in-frame clones here, not all; method: immunoSEQ multiplex PCR. The profile shows about 260,000 clones, roughly 22% of them singletons. Study-level results: Type 1 diabetes patients had TCRB CDR3s that were shorter (moderately but significantly so) in all four CD4+ subsets. A potential PCR bias toward shorter templates would be equal in patient and control samples. Still unanswered here is whether HLA type influences TCRB rearrangement.

The CDR3 sequence is 17 residues long. The V gene end was trimmed by 4 bases and the J gene end by 7 bases; junction bases not matched to a gene: 16. CDR1 and CDR2 from the germline V gene are SGHRS and YFSETQ. One heparinised draw, averaging about 116 mL, was taken per donor. The material sequenced was naive CD4+ T cells from blood. This clonotype was obtained from a woman aged 40-49 years with type 1 diabetes. This chain links TRBV5-1 with TRBJ2-7; 11 nucleotides align to TRBD2. The CDR3 region has the DNA TGCGCCAGCAGCCACCCGGGGGTAGCGGGAGGGCCGGAGGAGCAGTACTTC. Protein product: CASSHPGVAGGPEEQYF. Full variable domain (missing parts from reference TRBV5-1 and TRBJ2-7): KAGVTQTPRYLIKTRGQQVTLSCSPISGHRSVSWYQQTPGQGLQFLFEYFSETQRNKGNFPGRFSGRQFSNSRSEMNVSTLELGDSALYLCASSHPGVAGGPEEQYFGPGTRLTVT.